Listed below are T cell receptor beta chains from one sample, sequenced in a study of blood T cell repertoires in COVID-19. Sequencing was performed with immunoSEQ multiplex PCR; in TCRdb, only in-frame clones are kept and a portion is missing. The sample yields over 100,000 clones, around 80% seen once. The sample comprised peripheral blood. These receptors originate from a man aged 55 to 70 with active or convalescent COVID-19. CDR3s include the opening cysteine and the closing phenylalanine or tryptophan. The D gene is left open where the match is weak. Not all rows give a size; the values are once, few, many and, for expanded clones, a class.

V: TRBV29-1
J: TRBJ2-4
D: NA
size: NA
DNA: TGCAGCGTTGCCGGTGGAGCCAAAAACATTCAGTACTTC
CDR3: CSVAGGAKNIQYF

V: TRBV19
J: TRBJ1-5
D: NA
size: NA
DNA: TGTGCCAGTAGTGCAGCGGGGACCACAGGGAGGCGCAATCAGCCCCAGCATTTT
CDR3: CASSAAGTTGRRNQPQHF

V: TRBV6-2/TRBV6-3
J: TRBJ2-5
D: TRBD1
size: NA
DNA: TGTGCCAGCAGTTACGGGACAGGGACAGAGACCCAGTACTTC
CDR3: CASSYGTGTETQYF

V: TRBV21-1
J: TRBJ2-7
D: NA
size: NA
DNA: TGTGCCAGCAGCAAAGAAGACAGCGCCTACGAGCAGTACTTC
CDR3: CASSKEDSAYEQYF

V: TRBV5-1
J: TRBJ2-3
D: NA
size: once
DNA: TGCGCCAGCAGTGATAGCGGCCCCGATACGCAGTATTTT
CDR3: CASSDSGPDTQYF

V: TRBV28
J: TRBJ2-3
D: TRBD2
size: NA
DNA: TGTGCCAGCAGTTTACTAGCGGGGCGCACAGATACGCAGTATTTT
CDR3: CASSLLAGRTDTQYF

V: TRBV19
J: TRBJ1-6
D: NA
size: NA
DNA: TGTGCCAGTAGTATGGAGGCGTATAATTCACCCCTCCACTTT
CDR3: CASSMEAYNSPLHF

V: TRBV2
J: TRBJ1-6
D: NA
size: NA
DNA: TGTGCCAGCAGTGAACAGGGCAGGGGAGGGAATTCACCCCTCCACTTT
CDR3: CASSEQGRGGNSPLHF

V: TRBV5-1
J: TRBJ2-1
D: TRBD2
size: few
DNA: TGCGCCAGCAGCTTGCTTGGTTGGAGCGGGAGTAATGAGCAGTTCTTC
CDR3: CASSLLGWSGSNEQFF

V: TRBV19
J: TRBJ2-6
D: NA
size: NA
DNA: TGTGCCAGTAGTATGGCTTCCGAGGGGAGGTCTGGGGCCAACGTCCTGACTTTC
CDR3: CASSMASEGRSGANVLTF

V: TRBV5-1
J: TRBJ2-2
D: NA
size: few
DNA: TGCGCCAGCAGCAGATCCGGGACAGCCGGGGGCGGGGAGCTGTTTTTT
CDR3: CASSRSGTAGGGELFF

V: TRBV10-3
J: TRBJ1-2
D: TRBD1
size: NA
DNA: TGTGCCATCAGGGGGACAGGGGAGTATGGCTACACCTTC
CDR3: CAIRGTGEYGYTF

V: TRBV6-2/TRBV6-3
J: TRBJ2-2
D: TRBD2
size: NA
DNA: TGTGCCAGCAGTTACAGTAGCGGGAGGCCGTATATCGGGGAGCTGTTTTTT
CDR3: CASSYSSGRPYIGELFF

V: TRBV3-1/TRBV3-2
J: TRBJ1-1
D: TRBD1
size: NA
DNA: TGTGCCAGCAGCTCTCAAGGGGGCTTCGGAGCTTTCTTT
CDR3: CASSSQGGFGAFF

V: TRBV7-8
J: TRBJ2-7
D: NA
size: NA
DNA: TGTGCCAGCACTAAACCCGGCCAGGGGTACGAGCAGTACTTC
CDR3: CASTKPGQGYEQYF

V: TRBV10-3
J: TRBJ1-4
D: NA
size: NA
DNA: TGTGCCATCAGTAAAGAAGGGAGGGAAAAACTGTTTTTT
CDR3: CAISKEGREKLFF

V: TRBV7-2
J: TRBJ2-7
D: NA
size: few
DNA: TGTGCCAGCAGCTTCAGGGGCTACGAGCAGTACTTC
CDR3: CASSFRGYEQYF

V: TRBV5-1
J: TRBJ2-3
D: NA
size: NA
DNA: TGCGCCAGCAGCTTGGGTGTAGTCACAGATACGCAGTATTTT
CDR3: CASSLGVVTDTQYF

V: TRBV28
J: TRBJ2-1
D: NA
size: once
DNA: TGTGCCAGCAGTTTAAGGGAGCAGATCTACAATGAGCAGTTCTTC
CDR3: CASSLREQIYNEQFF

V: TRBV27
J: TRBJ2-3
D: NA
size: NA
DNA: TGTGCCACGCAAACCCGGATCGGGATTAGCACAGATACGCAGTATTTT
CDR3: CATQTRIGISTDTQYF

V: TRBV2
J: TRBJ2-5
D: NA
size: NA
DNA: TGTGCCAGCTCTAGGGAGGGGGACCAAGAGACCCAGTACTTC
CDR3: CASSREGDQETQYF

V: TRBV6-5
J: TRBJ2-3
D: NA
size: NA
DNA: TGTGCCAGCAGTACCGCGGGGTATTACACAGATACGCAGTATTTT
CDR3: CASSTAGYYTDTQYF

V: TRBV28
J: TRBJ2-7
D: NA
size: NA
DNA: TGTGCCAGCAGTTTTCCCACAGGACCCTACGAGCAGTACTTC
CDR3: CASSFPTGPYEQYF

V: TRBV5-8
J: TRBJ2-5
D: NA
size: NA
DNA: TGTGCCAGCAGCGGTGGGGGGGCCGACGGGACCCAGTACTTC
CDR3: CASSGGGADGTQYF

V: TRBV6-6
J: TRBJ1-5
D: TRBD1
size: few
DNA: TGTGCCAGCAGTTTGTGGGACAGTAGCAATCAGCCCCAGCATTTT
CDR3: CASSLWDSSNQPQHF

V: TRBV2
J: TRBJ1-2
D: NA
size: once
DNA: TGTGCCACCGTGACACCCAACTATGGCTACACCTTC
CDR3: CATVTPNYGYTF

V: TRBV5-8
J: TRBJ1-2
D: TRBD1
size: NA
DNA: TGTGCCAGCAGCTTTGTTGGCAGGGGGATCTATGGCTACACCTTC
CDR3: CASSFVGRGIYGYTF

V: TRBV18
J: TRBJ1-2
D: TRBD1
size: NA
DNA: TGTGCCAGCTCAGCCCTGGGACAGGGGGATGGCTACACCTTC
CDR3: CASSALGQGDGYTF

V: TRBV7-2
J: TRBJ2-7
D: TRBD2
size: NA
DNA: TGTGCCAGCAGCATATCCGGGACTAGCGTAGAGCAGTACTTC
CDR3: CASSISGTSVEQYF

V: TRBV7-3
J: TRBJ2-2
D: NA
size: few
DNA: TGTGCCAGCAGCCGGGGGACCGGGGAGCTGTTTTTT
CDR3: CASSRGTGELFF

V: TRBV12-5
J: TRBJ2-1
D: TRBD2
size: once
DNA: TGTGCTAGTGGTTCGGGACTAGCGGGAGCTGGGGGGCAGTTCTTC
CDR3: CASGSGLAGAGGQFF

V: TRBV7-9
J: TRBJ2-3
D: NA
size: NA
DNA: TGTGCCAGCAGGTCGCCGGGACATAGCACAGATACGCAGTATTTT
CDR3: CASRSPGHSTDTQYF

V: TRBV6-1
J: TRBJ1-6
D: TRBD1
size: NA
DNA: TGTGCCAGCAGTGAATGGGGGACAGGGAATAATTCACCCCTCCACTTT
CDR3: CASSEWGTGNNSPLHF

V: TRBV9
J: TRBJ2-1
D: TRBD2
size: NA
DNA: TGTGCCAGCAGCTACACCGGGACTAGCGGGTCCAATGAGCAGTTCTTC
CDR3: CASSYTGTSGSNEQFF

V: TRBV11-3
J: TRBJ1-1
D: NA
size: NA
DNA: TGTGCCAGCAGCCTCCAAGACGACAGAGTGAACACTGAAGCTTTCTTT
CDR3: CASSLQDDRVNTEAFF

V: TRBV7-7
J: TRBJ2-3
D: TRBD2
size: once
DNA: TGTGCCAGCAGTCGTGGACTAGCGGGGAGCACAGATACGCAGTATTTT
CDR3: CASSRGLAGSTDTQYF

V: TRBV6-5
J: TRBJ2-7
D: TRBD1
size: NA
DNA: TGTGCCAGCAGTCCGGGACAGGTACGGGTCTACGAGCAGTACTTC
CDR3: CASSPGQVRVYEQYF

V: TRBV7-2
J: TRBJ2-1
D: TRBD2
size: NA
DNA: TGTGCCAGCACCCCGACTAGCTTCAATGAGCAGTTCTTC
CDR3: CASTPTSFNEQFF

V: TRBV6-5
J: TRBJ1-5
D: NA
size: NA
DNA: TGTGCCAGCAGTAAGACACCGGGAGGCAATCAGCCCCAGCATTTT
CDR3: CASSKTPGGNQPQHF

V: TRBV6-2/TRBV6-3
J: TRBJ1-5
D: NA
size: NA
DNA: TGTGCCAGCAGTTACTCGCCACTTAGCAATCAGCCCCAGCATTTT
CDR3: CASSYSPLSNQPQHF

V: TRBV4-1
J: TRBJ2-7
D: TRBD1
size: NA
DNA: TGCGCCAGCAGCCACGGGACCGGGACAGTGAACTACGAGCAGTACTTC
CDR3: CASSHGTGTVNYEQYF

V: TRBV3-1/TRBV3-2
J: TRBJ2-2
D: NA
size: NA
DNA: TGTGCCAGCAGCTCTGACACCTCGAACACCGGGGAGCTGTTTTTT
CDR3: CASSSDTSNTGELFF

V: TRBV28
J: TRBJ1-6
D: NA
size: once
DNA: TGTGCCAGCAGTTCCCTTAGCTCCTATAATTCACCCCTCCACTTT
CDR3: CASSSLSSYNSPLHF

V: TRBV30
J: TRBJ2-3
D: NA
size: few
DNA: TGTGCCTGGAGTGCCGGAGGCTTGGCCGCAGATACGCAGTATTTT
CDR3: CAWSAGGLAADTQYF

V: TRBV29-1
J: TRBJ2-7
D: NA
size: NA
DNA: TGCAGCGTTGGGGGACAAAGGAAGGAGCAGTACTTC
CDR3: CSVGGQRKEQYF

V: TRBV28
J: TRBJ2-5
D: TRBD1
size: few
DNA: TGTGCCAGCAGTTTCAAGGGGGCCTTTGGAGAGACCCAGTACTTC
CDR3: CASSFKGAFGETQYF